The text below deals with one T cell receptor (beta chain). Profiling relied on immunoSEQ multiplex PCR, and the TCRdb table lists in-frame clones only, not all of them. The sample shows around 100,000 clones, roughly 80% of them seen only once. The source of the sample is a study of blood T cell repertoires in COVID-19. The overall study: Sites in the United States, Italy and Spain provided acute and convalescent COVID-19 samples. T cells, B-cell-depleted T cells, or PBMCs supplied cDNA or gDNA.

Trimming cost V 1 base and J 5 bases, with 11 bases left between them. Germline V gene sequence: CDR1 SGHAT, CDR2 FQNNGV. This CDR3 comprises 14 residues. The chain uses TRBV11-2 and TRBJ2-5, with D maybe TRBD2 (5 bases). The sequence came from a man between 65 and 85 years old with active or convalescent COVID-19. Sample: peripheral blood. The CDR3 loop reads CASSLGGQLETQYF. CDR3 DNA sequence: TGTGCCAGCAGCTTAGGAGGGCAGTTGGAGACCCAGTACTTC.